A selection of T cell receptor beta chains follows, all from one sample in a study of cytomegalovirus exposure and HLA in healthy donors. Produced via immunoSEQ multiplex PCR; TCRdb's table is partial and in-frame only. The table shows roughly 120,000 clones, with 88% occurring only once. The specimen was PBMCs. These receptors came from a man between 18 and 29 years old in good health and CMV-seronegative. Each CDR3 is given with its conserved first and last residue. A D gene is named only where the DNA matches it firmly. Where a row states a size, it is once, few, many or the class of an expanded clone; other rows omit it.

J gene	clone size	D gene	V gene	CDR3 DNA	CDR3 protein
TRBJ1-6	.	.	TRBV4-3	TGCGCCAGCAGCCAAGAACCGGGACAATCCTATTCACCCCTCCACTTT	CASSQEPGQSYSPLHF
TRBJ2-1	.	TRBD2	TRBV5-1	TGCGCCAGCAGCGCCCGGACTAGCGGGGTGAGCTCCTACAATGAGCAGTTCTTC	CASSARTSGVSSYNEQFF
TRBJ2-7	few	TRBD2	TRBV10-2	TGCGCCAGCAGTCCAGCGGGAGTCTCCGAGCAGTACTTC	CASSPAGVSEQYF
TRBJ2-7	.	.	TRBV28	TGTGCCAGCAGTTTCACACGGGTAAGCTACTACGAGCAGTACTTC	CASSFTRVSYYEQYF
TRBJ2-1	.	.	TRBV27	TGTGCCAGCAGTTTAGCGGCATCCTACAATGAGCAGTTCTTC	CASSLAASYNEQFF
TRBJ2-2	.	.	TRBV5-1	TGCGCCAGCAGCTTCTTAGGCAGGCCGAACACCGGGGAGCTGTTTTTT	CASSFLGRPNTGELFF
TRBJ2-7	.	TRBD2	TRBV5-6	TGTGCCAGCAGCTTGGGAGCGGGAGGACACTCCTACGAGCAGTACTTC	CASSLGAGGHSYEQYF
TRBJ1-5	.	.	TRBV19	TGTGCCAGTAGTATACGGGGAGTAAATCAGCCCCAGCATTTT	CASSIRGVNQPQHF
TRBJ1-4	.	.	TRBV6-5	TGTGCCAGCAGTTACTCCGCAGGGGTTTATGAAAAACTGTTTTTT	CASSYSAGVYEKLFF
TRBJ2-3	.	.	TRBV27	TGTGCCAGCAGTACCCGAAGAATTGGCGGGAGCACAGATACGCAGTATTTT	CASSTRRIGGSTDTQYF
TRBJ2-7	.	.	TRBV7-2	TGTGCCAGCGCTGGGGGGGCCCACTACGAGCAGTACTTC	CASAGGAHYEQYF
TRBJ1-4	.	.	TRBV9	TGTGCCAGCAGCGCGCTAACAGGAACAACTAATGAAAAACTGTTTTTT	CASSALTGTTNEKLFF
TRBJ2-1	.	.	TRBV6-1	TGTGCCAGCAGTGAACCCTCCCAGGTTGGGCAGTTCTTC	CASSEPSQVGQFF
TRBJ2-3	.	.	TRBV27	TGTGCCAGCAGTGAAGAGGGGGGGAGGGGGACAAGGGATACGCAGTATTTT	CASSEEGGRGTRDTQYF
TRBJ2-3	.	TRBD1	TRBV9	TGTGCCAGCAGCGAGGGACAGGGTAGTAGCACAGATACGCAGTATTTT	CASSEGQGSSTDTQYF
TRBJ1-5	.	TRBD1	TRBV18	TGTGCCAGCTCACGGACAGGGGGCCGTCAGCCCCAGCATTTT	CASSRTGGRQPQHF
TRBJ1-5	.	.	TRBV6-5	TGTGCCAGCAGCCCCGGGGGGGGAAGCAATCAGCCCCAGCATTTT	CASSPGGGSNQPQHF
TRBJ2-7	.	TRBD2	TRBV27	TGTGCCAGCAGTCGAAACCCACCGTTGGGGGGGTCGACCTACGAGCAGTACTTC	CASSRNPPLGGSTYEQYF
TRBJ2-7	.	TRBD2	TRBV13	TGTGCCAGCAGCTCCGGACTAGCGTACGAGCAGTACTTC	CASSSGLAYEQYF
TRBJ2-7	.	TRBD2	TRBV19	TGTGCCAGTAGTATTGGGATCCGTAGCGGGGCCACCTACGAGCAGTACTTC	CASSIGIRSGATYEQYF
TRBJ1-5	.	.	TRBV10-2	TGCGCCAGCAGTGAGGGACTTACCAATCAGCCCCAGCATTTT	CASSEGLTNQPQHF
TRBJ1-5	.	.	TRBV4-1	TGCGCCAGCAGCCAAGAGGACAGAAACAATCAGCCCCAGCATTTT	CASSQEDRNNQPQHF
TRBJ1-4	.	.	TRBV15	TGTGCCACCAGCAGTCCCGGACAGACCATCATTAACGAAAAACTGTTTTTT	CATSSPGQTIINEKLFF
TRBJ2-7	.	.	TRBV5-6	TGTGCCAGCAGCTTGGTAGAGGGGGACGAGCAGTACTTC	CASSLVEGDEQYF
TRBJ1-6	.	.	TRBV6-5	TGTGCCAGCAGTTACGGCAGGGACTATAATTCACCCCTCCACTTT	CASSYGRDYNSPLHF
TRBJ2-1	.	.	TRBV30	TGTGCCTGGAGCCCAGGGGGGTCGAGCTCCTACAATGAGCAGTTCTTC	CAWSPGGSSSYNEQFF
TRBJ1-3	.	.	TRBV12-1	TGTGCCAGCAAAAACCCCCCAGGGATTTACTCTGGAAACACCATATATTTT	CASKNPPGIYSGNTIYF
TRBJ2-3	.	.	TRBV11-3	TGTGCCAGCAGCCCGCCGGATGAGCACTACACGCAGTATTTT	CASSPPDEHYTQYF
TRBJ2-3	.	.	TRBV11-3	TGTGCCAGCAGCCCCCGACTAAACACAGATACGCAGTATTTT	CASSPRLNTDTQYF
TRBJ1-2	.	TRBD1	TRBV29-1	TGCAGCGTCCAAGACAGGGACTATGGCTACACCTTC	CSVQDRDYGYTF
TRBJ2-7	.	.	TRBV5-6	TGTGCCAGCAGCCCTTGGGGCAGGGTCTACGAGCAGTACTTC	CASSPWGRVYEQYF
TRBJ2-7	.	TRBD2	TRBV19	TGTGCCAGTAGTATAGAGGCGGGGGGAACCTACGAGCAGTACTTC	CASSIEAGGTYEQYF
TRBJ2-7	.	TRBD1	TRBV19	TGTGCCAGTAGTTGGGGACAGGGCTACGAGCAGTACTTC	CASSWGQGYEQYF